The 20 T cell receptor beta chains listed next were all sequenced from one sample in a study of shared clonotypes between healthy human individuals. TCRdb's copy holds only in-frame clones and misses some; the assay was immunoSEQ multiplex PCR. Of roughly 490,000 clones in the sample, 79% were seen once. The specimen was PBMCs. These receptors were collected from a woman in her thirties or forties in good health. Some clones in this sample may be carry-over from other donors' samples.

The sample holds many counts of this clone. V and J are TRBV5-5 and TRBJ1-1; D remains ambiguous. This CDR3 region has 13 residues. Per germline, CDR1 SGHKS and CDR2 YYEKEE (reference sequence). Deletions cut 6 bases from V and 3 bases from J, with 12 bases between. This CDR3 reads CASTRTEYTEAFF. DNA for the CDR3: TGTGCCAGCACCCGGACCGAGTACACTGAAGCTTTCTTT.

The rearrangement links TRBV7-2 to TRBJ1-4, with D uncertain. In germline, CDR1 is SGHTA, CDR2 FQGNSA. V dropped 5 bases and J dropped 6 bases, with 13 bases sitting between them. This CDR3 comprises 14 residues. The CDR3 nucleotides read TGTGCCAGCAGCCAAGGAGGGTTCGATGAAAAACTGTTTTTT. Amino acids: CASSQGGFDEKLFF.

Points on this clone: Other DNA sequences in this specimen translate into the identical CDR3. The chain combines TRBV18 with TRBJ2-7; no clear D. CDR3 size: 14 residues. Germline loops: CDR1 KGHSH, CDR2 LQKENI. Trimming stripped 3 bases from V and 0 bases from J, with 9 bases between. The CDR3 bases are TGTGCCAGCTCACCCTCGCAGAGCTCCTACGAGCAGTACTTC. It codes for CASSPSQSSYEQYF.

The chain recombines TRBV18 with TRBJ1-5; tentatively, D is TRBD1 (5 bases). Germline loops: CDR1 KGHSH, CDR2 LQKENI. V was pared by 2 bases and J by 4 bases, with 15 bases between. The CDR3 extends over 16 amino acids. The CDR3 sequence: CASSPVGVVGNQPQHF. The CDR3 DNA sequence: TGTGCCAGCTCACCAGTGGGGGTCGTAGGTAATCAGCCCCAGCATTTT.

A note on this clone: A much larger clone is a single base away; this may be a read error. Other DNA sequences of this sample code for an identical CDR3. The chain couples TRBV10-3 to TRBJ1-1; D is ambiguous. The germline CDR1 and CDR2 sequences are ENHRY and SYGVKD. CDR3 length: 13 amino acids. DNA of the CDR3: TGTGCCATCAGTGAATATAGGAACACTGAAGCTTTCTTC. Protein product: CAISEYRNTEAFF.

CDR3 bases: TGTGCCAGCAGCTTAGACCGCTCCGGGGGGACCCAGTACTTC. Translating it yields CASSLDRSGGTQYF. The chain is built from TRBV11-1 and TRBJ2-5, with D tentatively TRBD2 (6 bases). V was pared by 1 base and J by 7 bases, with 13 bases between. Germline V gene sequence: CDR1 SGHAT, CDR2 FQDESV (reference sequence). This CDR3 region has 14 residues.

V is TRBV18 and J is TRBJ2-1; 9 bases are shared with TRBD2. This CDR3 contains 14 residues. Germline V gene data show CDR1 as KGHSH and CDR2 as LQKENI. J lost 5 bases, V lost 3 bases, and 2 bases had no gene match. The CDR3 sequence: CASSPSGSHNEQFF. The CDR3 DNA is TGTGCCAGCTCACCTAGCGGGAGCCACAATGAGCAGTTCTTC.

CDR3: CASSGALGWRGQPQHF. CDR3 sequence (DNA): TGTGCCAGCAGCGGGGCGTTGGGGTGGCGGGGTCAGCCCCAGCATTTT. The chain uses TRBV5-5 and TRBJ1-5; a weak D match, TRBD1 (5 bases). This CDR3 has 16 residues. Germline V gene sequence: CDR1 SGHKS, CDR2 YYEKEE (reference sequence). Trimming took 4 bases from V and 6 from J, leaving 20 bases between them.

The genes are TRBV5-6 and TRBJ2-3; unclear D gene. The CDR3 has 12 amino acids. Trimming shortened V by 4 bases and J by 6 bases, and 9 bases separated the two germline ends. Per the germline V gene, CDR1 is SGHDT and CDR2 is YYEEEE. The CDR3 sequence: CASSPLGDTQYF. For the CDR3, the DNA is TGTGCCAGCAGCCCCCTGGGGGATACGCAGTATTTT.

The J gene is TRBJ2-5, the V gene TRBV30; D perhaps matches TRBD1 (6 bases). This CDR3 has 15 residues. Trimming pared 0 bases from V and 2 bases from J, leaving 13 bases between. The V gene's germline CDR1 is GTSNPN and CDR2 SVGIG (reference sequence). The CDR3 spells CAWSVPPDRQETQYF. CDR3 nucleotide sequence: TGTGCCTGGAGTGTACCCCCAGACAGGCAAGAGACCCAGTACTTC.

This sequence joins TRBV7-8 and TRBJ2-3, with 8 bases fitting TRBD2. Germline CDR1 SGHVS, CDR2 FQNEAQ. The CDR3 loop spans 17 amino acids. V lost 3 bases, J lost 0 bases, and 8 bases stayed unmatched. CDR3 nucleotide sequence: TGTGCCAGCAGCTTCTCTCTAGCGGGCCTGAGCACAGATACGCAGTATTTT. This translates into CASSFSLAGLSTDTQYF.

The rearrangement uses TRBV7-9 and TRBJ1-1; D unclear. The CDR3 has 13 residues. The V and J ends lost 5 bases and 0 bases respectively, with 7 bases between them. CDR1 is SEHNR, CDR2 FQNEAQ, per germline (reference sequence). The CDR3 protein is CASSKELNTEAFF. As DNA, the CDR3 is TGTGCCAGCAGCAAGGAATTGAACACTGAAGCTTTCTTT.

The V and J genes are TRBV19 and TRBJ2-3, with 13 positions matching TRBD2. The CDR3 totals 18 residues. CDR1 is LNHDA and CDR2 is SQIVND in the germline V gene (reference sequence). With V trimmed by 3 bases and J by 1 base, 7 bases remained unmatched. The CDR3 is CASSIGLAGAIGTDTQYF. CDR3 nucleotides: TGTGCCAGTAGTATCGGACTAGCGGGAGCAATAGGCACAGATACGCAGTATTTT. The variable domain in full, with the rest retrieved from reference TRBV19 and TRBJ2-3, is DGGITQSPKYLFRKEGQNVTLSCEQNLNHDAMYWYRQDPGQGLRLIYYSQIVNDFQKGDIAEGYSVSREKKESFPLTVTSAQKNPTAFYLCASSIGLAGAIGTDTQYFGPGTRLTVL.

The V and J genes are TRBV7-2 and TRBJ2-3; D not resolved. V lost 1 base and J lost 3, with 5 bases in between. The CDR3 is 13 residues long. Germline CDR1 reads SGHTA; CDR2 reads FQGNSA. CDR3 nucleotide sequence: TGTGCCAGCAGCTTAGGTCTGACAGATACGCAGTATTTT. Its protein product is CASSLGLTDTQYF.

The CDR3 reads CASSLGSGQTTGELFF. In DNA form, the CDR3 reads TGTGCCAGCAGTTTAGGCTCGGGACAGACCACCGGGGAGCTGTTTTTT. V and J are TRBV28 and TRBJ2-2; 7 bases are shared with TRBD1. The CDR3 spans 16 residues. V lost 2 bases, J lost 4 bases, and 7 bases stayed unmatched. The V gene's germline CDR1 is MDHEN and CDR2 SYDVKM.

This clone occurred a few times. The rearrangement links TRBV5-4 to TRBJ1-1; possibly TRBD1 for D (5 bases). This CDR3 spans 14 amino acids. Trimming removed 5 bases at V and 2 bases at J, with 13 bases between. CDR1 is SGHNT and CDR2 is YYREEE in the germline V gene (reference sequence). The CDR3 loop reads CASRGDPDNTEAFF. Here the CDR3 DNA reads TGTGCCAGCAGGGGGGACCCGGATAACACTGAAGCTTTCTTT.

The rearrangement links TRBV7-8 to TRBJ1-1; TRBD1 aligns across 7 bases. Losses at the gene ends were 5 bases for V and 4 bases for J; bases not matched to a gene: 4. The CDR3 loop spans 13 amino acids. In germline, CDR1 is SGHVS, CDR2 FQNEAQ. The CDR3 is CASSPGGGTEAFF. In nucleotides, the CDR3 is TGTGCCAGCAGCCCAGGGGGGGGCACTGAAGCTTTCTTT.

The gene calls are TRBV4-2 and TRBJ2-7; D tentatively fits TRBD1 or TRBD2 (5 bases each). CDR3 length: 16 amino acids. With 0 bases removed from V and 2 bases from J, the gap between germline ends came to 14 bases. CDR1 is LGHNA and CDR2 is YNFKEQ in the germline V gene. CDR3 protein: CASSQDKGTETYEQYF. CDR3 bases: TGTGCCAGCAGCCAAGATAAGGGGACGGAAACCTACGAGCAGTACTTC.

The V and J genes are TRBV5-4 and TRBJ2-1; D not certain. Germline V gives CDR1 SGHNT, CDR2 YYREEE (reference sequence). The V end lost 0 bases, the J end lost 4 bases, and 14 bases lay between the germline ends. The CDR3 consists of 16 residues. The CDR3: CASSLAGSLAYNEQFF. The CDR3 DNA sequence: TGTGCCAGCAGCTTGGCCGGAAGTCTCGCATACAATGAGCAGTTCTTC.

The chain links TRBV18 to TRBJ2-5; tentative D call: TRBD2 (5 bases). Trimming took 3 bases from V and 5 from J, leaving 10 bases between them. The CDR3 extends over 13 amino acids. Germline CDR1 and CDR2: KGHSH and LQKENI. CDR3 in amino acids: CASSPGAGETQYF. CDR3 sequence (DNA): TGTGCCAGCTCACCGGGAGCTGGGGAGACCCAGTACTTC.